Listed here are 25 T cell receptor beta chains from one sample, sequenced in a study of blood T cell repertoires in COVID-19. TCRdb's table, derived via immunoSEQ multiplex PCR, lists solely in-frame clones and lacks some. The sample has around 73,000 clones; about four fifths are singletons. The sample taken for sequencing was peripheral blood. All receptors come from a human donor in a cohort sampled during active COVID-19.

The V and J genes are TRBV9 and TRBJ2-2; D is undetermined. The CDR3 runs 13 residues. Germline V CDR1 and CDR2: SGDLS, YYNGEE. V dropped 4 bases and J dropped 0 bases, with 4 bases sitting between them. CDR3 nucleotides: TGTGCCAGCAGCCCGTCGAACACCGGGGAGCTGTTTTTT. Its protein product is CASSPSNTGELFF.

This clone was observed once. The chain couples TRBV5-1 to TRBJ2-3; tentative D call: TRBD1 (5 bases). CDR3 size: 16 residues. V lost 0 bases and J lost 0, with 11 bases in between. Germline V lookup: CDR1 SGHRS, CDR2 YFSETQ. Here the CDR3 reads CASSLAVTVSTDTQYF. CDR3 nucleotides: TGCGCCAGCAGCTTGGCCGTGACAGTCAGCACAGATACGCAGTATTTT. Full variable domain (missing parts from reference TRBV5-1 and TRBJ2-3): KAGVTQTPRYLIKTRGQQVTLSCSPISGHRSVSWYQQTPGQGLQFLFEYFSETQRNKGNFPGRFSGRQFSNSRSEMNVSTLELGDSALYLCASSLAVTVSTDTQYFGPGTRLTVL.

This chain joins TRBV24-1 and TRBJ2-7; possibly TRBD1 for D (6 bases). Trimming took off 3 bases at V and 9 bases at J, with 17 bases between the two ends. The CDR3 runs 14 residues. Germline CDR1 and CDR2: KGHDR and SFDVKD. The CDR3 spells CATSDRSQGFGQYF. DNA of the CDR3: TGTGCCACCAGTGATCGCTCACAGGGATTCGGGCAGTACTTC.

A single count supports this clone. V is TRBV3-1 (or the pseudogene TRBV3-2) and J is TRBJ2-7; D is perhaps TRBD1 (5 bases). Germline CDR1 and CDR2: LGHDT and YNNKEL (reference sequence). This CDR3 is 14 amino acids long. With 1 base removed from V and 6 bases from J, the gap between germline ends came to 13 bases. CDR3 DNA: TGTGCCAGCAGCCAAGCCCCAGGGCTTGGCGAGCAGTACTTC. This gives the protein CASSQAPGLGEQYF.

The rearrangement links TRBV6-5 to TRBJ2-3, with a tentative D call TRBD2 (5 bases). The CDR3 spans 14 residues. From germline, CDR1 is MNHEY and CDR2 SVGAGI. V was clipped by 9 bases and J by 2 bases, with 15 bases between them. This CDR3 is CASFAGLNTDTQYF. The DNA for the CDR3 is TGTGCCAGTTTCGCCGGACTCAACACAGATACGCAGTATTTT.

This chain connects TRBV7-3 to TRBJ2-3, with 8 nucleotides matching TRBD2. The CDR3 totals 15 residues. CDR1 is SGHTA, CDR2 FQGTGA, per germline. The V gene end was trimmed by 4 bases and the J gene end by 4 bases; junction bases not matched to a gene: 7. As DNA, the CDR3 is TGTGCCAGCAGCTCCGTCGGGGGGGCGGCAGATACGCAGTATTTT. This codes for CASSSVGGAADTQYF.

J is TRBJ2-7 and V is TRBV9; 9 nucleotides agree with TRBD1. CDR3 size: 16 residues. CDR1 SGDLS and CDR2 YYNGEE come from the germline V gene. The V gene end was trimmed by 4 bases and the J gene end by 2 bases; junction bases not matched to a gene: 10. The CDR3 reads CASSLTPGDRAYEQYF. The CDR3 region has the DNA TGTGCCAGCAGCCTCACACCGGGGGACAGGGCCTACGAGCAGTACTTC.

The rearrangement uses TRBV3-1 (or the pseudogene TRBV3-2) and TRBJ2-5, with TRBD2 identical over 7 bases. Germline V gene data show CDR1 as LGHDT and CDR2 as YNNKEL (reference sequence). Trimming cost V 1 base and J 5 bases; bases outside gene matches: 7. CDR3 length: 15 amino acids. In DNA, the CDR3 is TGTGCCAGCAGCCAAGCTGAGCGGGGCTGGGAGACCCAGTACTTC. Its translation: CASSQAERGWETQYF.

The count of this clone is one. The rearrangement joins TRBV15 to TRBJ2-3, with D possibly matching TRBD1 (5 bases). V lost 1 base and J lost 6, with 14 bases in between. The CDR3 length is 15 residues. CDR1 LNHNV and CDR2 YYDKDF come from the germline V gene (reference sequence). For the CDR3, the DNA is TGTGCCACCAGCAGAGTAATGAAGGGGCGCGATACGCAGTATTTT. It encodes CATSRVMKGRDTQYF.

This sequence joins TRBV28 and TRBJ1-1, with D possibly being TRBD1 (5 bases). The V gene's germline CDR1 is MDHEN and CDR2 SYDVKM. The CDR3 covers 13 residues. Trimming cost V 7 bases and J 2 bases, with 11 bases left between them. The CDR3 nucleotides are TGTGCCAGCATCGGGGGGTACAACACTGAAGCTTTCTTT. Translation: CASIGGYNTEAFF.

This clone was detected once. This chain links TRBV7-6 with TRBJ2-2, with D perhaps TRBD2 (5 bases). Trimming took off 6 bases at V and 10 bases at J, with 12 bases between the two ends. The germline CDR1 and CDR2 sequences are SGHVS and FNYEAQ. CDR3 length: 12 amino acids. The CDR3 DNA reads as TGTGCCAGCAGTTTCCCGGGAACGGAGCTGTTTTTT. Translating gives CASSFPGTELFF.

The chain joins TRBV9 to TRBJ1-2; 11 positions match TRBD1. In germline, CDR1 is SGDLS, CDR2 YYNGEE. The CDR3 is made up of 15 amino acids. V lost 2 bases, J lost 4 bases, and 4 bases stayed unmatched. The CDR3 protein is CASSVGQGVGYGYTF. CDR3 sequence (DNA): TGTGCCAGCAGCGTGGGACAGGGGGTAGGCTATGGCTACACCTTC. The full variable domain, its missing parts supplied by reference TRBV9 and TRBJ1-2, is DSGVTQTPKHLITATGQRVTLRCSPRSGDLSVYWYQQSLDQGLQFLIQYYNGEERAKGNILERFSAQQFPDLHSELNLSSLELGDSALYFCASSVGQGVGYGYTFGSGTRLTVV.

The chain recombines TRBV2 with TRBJ1-1; 7 bases line up with TRBD1. V shed 7 bases, J shed 0 bases, and the junction held 5 bases outside the gene matches. Germline V gene lookup returns CDR1 SNHLY and CDR2 FYNNEI. This CDR3 is 14 amino acids long. The CDR3 loop reads CASTPDRVNTEAFF. CDR3 in DNA: TGTGCCAGCACGCCCGACAGGGTGAACACTGAAGCTTTCTTT.

Details on this clone: One end of the junction is discordant with germline, which a read error may explain. The chain links TRBV5-4 to TRBJ2-5; 7 nucleotides match TRBD1. This CDR3 is built from 9 residues. Germline CDR1 SGHNT, CDR2 YYREEE (reference sequence). The CDR3 bases are TGTGCCAGCAGCATGACAGGGAACTTC. Amino acids: CASSMTGNF.

The chain is built from TRBV7-8 and TRBJ2-7, with D possibly TRBD1 on 5 matching bases. The CDR3 spans 15 residues. The germline V gene has CDR1 SGHVS and CDR2 FQNEAQ. V was clipped by 1 base and J by 4 bases, with 14 bases between them. Here the CDR3 DNA reads TGTGCCAGCAGCTTAGTAGGGGCAAGAGGATACGAGCAGTACTTC. It specifies CASSLVGARGYEQYF.

The V and J genes are TRBV27 and TRBJ1-2, with D perhaps matching TRBD1 (6 bases). Trimming removed 2 bases at V and 9 bases at J, with 16 bases between. CDR1 and CDR2 (germline): MNHEY, SMNVEV (reference sequence). This CDR3 region has 14 residues. CDR3 sequence: CASSLNRVSARYTF. DNA of the CDR3: TGTGCCAGCAGTTTAAACAGGGTATCAGCCCGCTACACCTTC.

The chain uses TRBV5-1 and TRBJ1-4, with a possible D match to TRBD1 (6 bases). There are 18 residues in the CDR3. Trimming shortened V by 0 bases and J by 2 bases, and 17 bases separated the two germline ends. Per the germline V gene, CDR1 is SGHRS and CDR2 is YFSETQ. The CDR3 bases are TGCGCCAGCAGCTTGGCGTCGGGACATCTGTGGACTAATGAAAAACTGTTTTTT. Translated: CASSLASGHLWTNEKLFF.

The chain couples TRBV7-3 to TRBJ2-4, with 13 bases fitting TRBD2. Looked up from germline, CDR1 is SGHTA and CDR2 is FQGTGA. Trimming took 4 bases from V and 8 from J; bases not matched to a gene: 8. The CDR3 is made up of 16 amino acids. The DNA of the CDR3 is TGTGCCAGCAGCTACGTGGGACTAGCGGGGACGTACATTCAGTACTTC. It encodes CASSYVGLAGTYIQYF.

This chain joins TRBV9 and TRBJ2-5; D might be TRBD2 (5 bases). V was trimmed by 4 bases and J by 5 bases, leaving 33 bases between them. CDR1 and CDR2 from the germline V gene are SGDLS and YYNGEE. The CDR3 is 20 amino acids. CDR3 nucleotides: TGTGCCAGCAGCTCCCAGGTGGGTAGAGGTGAGGGCGAAGCTCCGGAGACCCAGTACTTC. It encodes CASSSQVGRGEGEAPETQYF.

The rearrangement joins TRBV21-1 to TRBJ2-5; the tabulated D call, TRBD2, remains unverified against the DNA. TRBV21-1 is a recognized pseudogene. The CDR3 has 16 residues. CDR3 sequence (DNA): TGTGCCAGCAGCAAAGGCGAGCGGGGCCATCAAGAGACCCAGTACTTC. Translating it yields CASSKGERGHQETQYF.

This clone appeared a single time. The chain has TRBV4-3 and TRBJ1-2, with TRBD1 matching 8 bases. Germline values: CDR1 LGHNA, CDR2 YSLEER. There are 17 residues in the CDR3. Germline trimming cut 3 bases from V and 3 bases from J; bases unmatched to any gene: 12. The DNA for the CDR3 is TGCGCCAGCAGCCACGTAAAATGGCAGGGGGCCGACTATGGCTACACCTTC. Translation: CASSHVKWQGADYGYTF.

V and J are TRBV7-9 and TRBJ2-7, with 7 positions matching TRBD1. The germline gives CDR1 SEHNR, CDR2 FQNEAQ (reference sequence). The CDR3 has 14 amino acids. Trimming removed 4 bases from V and 2 bases from J; junction bases left unmatched: 5. CDR3 protein: CASSSTGVPYEQYF. CDR3 DNA sequence: TGTGCCAGCAGCTCCACAGGGGTCCCCTACGAGCAGTACTTC.

This CDR3 reads CASSVGGGGTYNEQFF. The CDR3 coding sequence is TGTGCCAGCAGCGTAGGTGGCGGGGGGACCTACAATGAGCAGTTCTTC. The chain links TRBV9 to TRBJ2-1, with 8 bases fitting TRBD2. The trim removed 0 bases at V and 2 bases at J, leaving 4 bases unmatched. Germline loops: CDR1 SGDLS, CDR2 YYNGEE. CDR3 size: 16 residues.

This chain uses TRBV5-1 with TRBJ2-3; 11 positions match TRBD2. The trim removed 3 bases at V and 4 bases at J, leaving 10 bases unmatched. The CDR3 sequence is 17 residues long. Germline CDR1 reads SGHRS; CDR2 reads YFSETQ. Written as DNA, the CDR3 is TGCGCCAGCAGCTCGCGTACTAGCGGGGGACCCGCAGATACGCAGTATTTT. As protein: CASSSRTSGGPADTQYF.

V is TRBV28 and J is TRBJ2-3; D possibly corresponds to TRBD2 (5 bases). The ends were cut back, 3 bases at V and 4 bases at J, with 11 bases in the middle. CDR1 is MDHEN and CDR2 is SYDVKM in the germline V gene. There are 14 residues in the CDR3. In DNA, the CDR3 is TGTGCCAGCAGTTTTCCGGGGATCGCAGATACGCAGTATTTT. Translation: CASSFPGIADTQYF.